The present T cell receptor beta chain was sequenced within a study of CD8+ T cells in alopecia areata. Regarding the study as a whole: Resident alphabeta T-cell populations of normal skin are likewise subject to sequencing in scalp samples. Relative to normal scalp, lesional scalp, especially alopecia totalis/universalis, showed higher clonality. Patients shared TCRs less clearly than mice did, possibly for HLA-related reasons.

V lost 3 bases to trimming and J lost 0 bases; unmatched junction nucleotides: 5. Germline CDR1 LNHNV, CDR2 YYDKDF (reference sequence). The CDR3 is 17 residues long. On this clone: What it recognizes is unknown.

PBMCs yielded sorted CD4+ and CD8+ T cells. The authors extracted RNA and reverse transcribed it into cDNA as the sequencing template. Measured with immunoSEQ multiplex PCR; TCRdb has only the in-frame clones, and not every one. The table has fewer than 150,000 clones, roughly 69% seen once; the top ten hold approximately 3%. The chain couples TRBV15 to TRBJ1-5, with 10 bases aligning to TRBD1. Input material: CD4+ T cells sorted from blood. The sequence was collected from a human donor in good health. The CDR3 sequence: CATSRGDRGYSNQPQHF. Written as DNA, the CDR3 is TGTGCCACCAGCAGGGGGGACAGGGGCTATAGCAATCAGCCCCAGCATTTT.